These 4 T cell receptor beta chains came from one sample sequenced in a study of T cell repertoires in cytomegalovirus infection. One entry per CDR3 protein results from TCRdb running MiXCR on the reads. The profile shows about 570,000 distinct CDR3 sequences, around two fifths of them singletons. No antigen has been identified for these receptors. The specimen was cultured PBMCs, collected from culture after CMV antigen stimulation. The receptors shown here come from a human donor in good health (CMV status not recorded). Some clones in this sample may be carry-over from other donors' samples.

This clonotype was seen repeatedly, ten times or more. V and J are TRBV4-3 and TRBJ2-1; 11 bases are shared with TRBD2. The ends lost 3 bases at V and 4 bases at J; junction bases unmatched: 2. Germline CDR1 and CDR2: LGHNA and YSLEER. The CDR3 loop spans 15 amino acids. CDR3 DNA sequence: TGCGCCAGCAGCCAGGGGACTAGCGGTTACAATGAGCAGTTCTTC. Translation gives CASSQGTSGYNEQFF.

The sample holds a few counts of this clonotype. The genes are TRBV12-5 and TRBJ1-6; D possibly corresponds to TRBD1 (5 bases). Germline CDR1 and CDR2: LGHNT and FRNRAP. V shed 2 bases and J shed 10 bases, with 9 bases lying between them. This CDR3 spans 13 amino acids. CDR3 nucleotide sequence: TGTGCTAGTGGTTTGACGACAGACTCACCCCTCCACTTT. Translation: CASGLTTDSPLHF.

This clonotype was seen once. CDR3: CSAREGSGAGELFF. In nucleotides, the CDR3 is TGCAGTGCTAGGGAGGGGTCGGGAGCCGGGGAGCTGTTTTTT. The chain has TRBV20-1 and TRBJ2-2, with D tentatively TRBD2 (6 bases). From germline, CDR1 is DFQATT and CDR2 SNEGSKA (reference sequence). Trimming removed 3 bases at V and 6 bases at J, with 14 bases between. The CDR3 covers 14 residues.

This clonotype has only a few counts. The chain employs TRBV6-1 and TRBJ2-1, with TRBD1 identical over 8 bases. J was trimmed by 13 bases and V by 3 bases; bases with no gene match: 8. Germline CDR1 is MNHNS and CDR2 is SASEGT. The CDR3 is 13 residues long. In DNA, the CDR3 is TGTGCCAGCAGTGAGTCCCGGGACAGGTTTCAGTTCTTC. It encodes CASSESRDRFQFF.